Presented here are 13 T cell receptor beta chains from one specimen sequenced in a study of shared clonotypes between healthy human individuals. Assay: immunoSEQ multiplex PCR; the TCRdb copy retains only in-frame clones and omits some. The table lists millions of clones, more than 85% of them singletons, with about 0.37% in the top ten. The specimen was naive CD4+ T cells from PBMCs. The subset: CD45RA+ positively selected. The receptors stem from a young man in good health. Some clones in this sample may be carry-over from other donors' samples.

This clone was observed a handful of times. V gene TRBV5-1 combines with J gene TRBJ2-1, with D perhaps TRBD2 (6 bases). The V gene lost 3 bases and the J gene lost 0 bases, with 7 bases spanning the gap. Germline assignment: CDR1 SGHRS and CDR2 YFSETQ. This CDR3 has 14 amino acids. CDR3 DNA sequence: TGCGCCAGCAGCTGGGGGGTCTCCTACAATGAGCAGTTCTTC. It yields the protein CASSWGVSYNEQFF.

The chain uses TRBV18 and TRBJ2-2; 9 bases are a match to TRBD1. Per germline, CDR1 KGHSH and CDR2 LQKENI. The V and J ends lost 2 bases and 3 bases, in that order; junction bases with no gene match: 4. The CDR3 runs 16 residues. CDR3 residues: CASSPVGQGYTGELFF. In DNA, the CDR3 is TGTGCCAGCTCACCAGTGGGACAGGGATACACCGGGGAGCTGTTTTTT.

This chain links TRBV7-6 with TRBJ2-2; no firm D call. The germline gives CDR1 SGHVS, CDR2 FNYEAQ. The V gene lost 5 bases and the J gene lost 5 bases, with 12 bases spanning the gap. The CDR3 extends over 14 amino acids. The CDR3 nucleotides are TGTGCCAGCAGCCCCCGTCCTGGGACCGGGGAGCTGTTTTTT. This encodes CASSPRPGTGELFF.

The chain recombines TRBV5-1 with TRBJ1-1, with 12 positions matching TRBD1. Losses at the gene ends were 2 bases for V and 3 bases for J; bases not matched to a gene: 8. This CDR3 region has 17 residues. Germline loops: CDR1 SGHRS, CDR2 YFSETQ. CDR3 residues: CASSFRRGQGADTEAFF. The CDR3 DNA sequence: TGCGCCAGCAGCTTCCGAAGGGGACAGGGGGCTGACACTGAAGCTTTCTTT. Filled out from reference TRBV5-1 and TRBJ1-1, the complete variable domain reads KAGVTQTPRYLIKTRGQQVTLSCSPISGHRSVSWYQQTPGQGLQFLFEYFSETQRNKGNFPGRFSGRQFSNSRSEMNVSTLELGDSALYLCASSFRRGQGADTEAFFGQGTRLTVV.

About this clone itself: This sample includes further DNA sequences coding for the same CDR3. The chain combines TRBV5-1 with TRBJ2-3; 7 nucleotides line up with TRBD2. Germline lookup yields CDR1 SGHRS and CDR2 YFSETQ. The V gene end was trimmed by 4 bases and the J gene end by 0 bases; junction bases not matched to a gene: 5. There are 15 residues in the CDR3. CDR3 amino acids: CASSHGRTSTDTQYF. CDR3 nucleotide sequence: TGCGCCAGCAGCCACGGGAGGACTAGCACAGATACGCAGTATTTT.

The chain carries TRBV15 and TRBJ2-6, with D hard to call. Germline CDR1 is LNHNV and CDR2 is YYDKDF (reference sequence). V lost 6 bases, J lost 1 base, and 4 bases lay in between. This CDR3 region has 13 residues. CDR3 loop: CATSKSGANVLTF. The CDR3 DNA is TGTGCCACCAGTAAATCTGGGGCCAACGTCCTGACTTTC.

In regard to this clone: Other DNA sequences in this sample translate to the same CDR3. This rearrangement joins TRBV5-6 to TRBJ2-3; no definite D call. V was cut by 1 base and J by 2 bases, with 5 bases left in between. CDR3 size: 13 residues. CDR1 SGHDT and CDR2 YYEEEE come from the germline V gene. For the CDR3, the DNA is TGTGCCAGCAGCTTGCGTCCCACAGATACGCAGTATTTT. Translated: CASSLRPTDTQYF.

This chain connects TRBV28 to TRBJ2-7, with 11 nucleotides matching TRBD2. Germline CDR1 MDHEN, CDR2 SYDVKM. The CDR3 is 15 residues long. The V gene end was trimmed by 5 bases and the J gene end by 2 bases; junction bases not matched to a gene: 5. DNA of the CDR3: TGTGCCAGCAGTCTCCGGGGACTAGCGGCCTACGAGCAGTACTTC. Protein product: CASSLRGLAAYEQYF.

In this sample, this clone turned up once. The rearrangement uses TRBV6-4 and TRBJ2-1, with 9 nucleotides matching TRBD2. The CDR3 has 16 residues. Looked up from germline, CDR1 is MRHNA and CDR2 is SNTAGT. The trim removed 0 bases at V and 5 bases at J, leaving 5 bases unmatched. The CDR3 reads CASSDSSGRKNNEQFF. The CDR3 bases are TGTGCCAGCAGTGACTCGAGCGGGAGGAAGAACAATGAGCAGTTCTTC.

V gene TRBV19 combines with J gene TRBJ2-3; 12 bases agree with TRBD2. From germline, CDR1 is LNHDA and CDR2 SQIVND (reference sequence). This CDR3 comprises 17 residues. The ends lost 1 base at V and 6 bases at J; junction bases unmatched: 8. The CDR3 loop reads CASSIARLAGVSDTQYF. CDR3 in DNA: TGTGCCAGTAGTATAGCCCGACTAGCGGGAGTTTCGGATACGCAGTATTTT. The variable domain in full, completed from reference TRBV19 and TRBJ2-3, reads DGGITQSPKYLFRKEGQNVTLSCEQNLNHDAMYWYRQDPGQGLRLIYYSQIVNDFQKGDIAEGYSVSREKKESFPLTVTSAQKNPTAFYLCASSIARLAGVSDTQYFGPGTRLTVL.

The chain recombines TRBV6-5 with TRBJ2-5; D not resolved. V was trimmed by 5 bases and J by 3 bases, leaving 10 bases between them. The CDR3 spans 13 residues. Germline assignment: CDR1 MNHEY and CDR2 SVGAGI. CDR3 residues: CASSGSVKETQYF. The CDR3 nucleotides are TGTGCCAGCAGTGGAAGCGTCAAAGAGACCCAGTACTTC.

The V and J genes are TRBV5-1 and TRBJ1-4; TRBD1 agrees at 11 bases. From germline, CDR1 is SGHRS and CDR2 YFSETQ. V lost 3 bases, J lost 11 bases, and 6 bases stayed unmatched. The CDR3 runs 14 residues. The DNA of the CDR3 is TGCGCCAGCAGCTGGCTGGGGACAGGGGGTAAACTGTTTTTT. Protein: CASSWLGTGGKLFF.

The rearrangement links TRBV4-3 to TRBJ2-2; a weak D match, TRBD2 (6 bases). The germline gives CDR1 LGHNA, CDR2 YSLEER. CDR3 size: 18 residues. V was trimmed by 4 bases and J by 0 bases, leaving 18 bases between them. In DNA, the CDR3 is TGCGCCAGCAGCCTTTCTCCGGTAGGGAGGTCGAACACCGGGGAGCTGTTTTTT. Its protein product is CASSLSPVGRSNTGELFF.